This T cell receptor (beta chain) was sequenced for a study of metastatic and nonmetastatic thyroid tumors. TCRdb used MiXCR to call clones anew from the PCR reads. The table has 40,000 or so clones, about 24% seen once; the top ten hold around 9.6%. CDR1 is LGHNA and CDR2 is YNFKEQ in the germline V gene. V lost 0 bases and J lost 4, with 22 bases in between. This CDR3 is built from 19 residues. This clone was observed many times. Patients had received no treatment of any kind before thyroid surgery. The TCR was taken from a female donor with papillary thyroid cancer or a benign thyroid nodule (not recorded which). Some clones in this sample may be carry-over from other donors' samples. Sequencing was carried out using blood. V and J are TRBV4-2 and TRBJ2-1; D ambiguous. In DNA form, the CDR3 reads TGTGCCAGCAGCCAAGAGGGAACCGAAATAGGTCCCATTTACAATGAGCAGTTCTTC. Protein: CASSQEGTEIGPIYNEQFF.